This entry lists 8 T cell receptor beta chains sequenced from one sample in a study of shared clonotypes between healthy human individuals. Only CD45RO-negative cells positively selected for CCR7 counted as naive CD8 cells, so terminally differentiated effector memory CD45RA+ cells were excluded. Data came from immunoSEQ multiplex PCR; TCRdb stores just in-frame clones and leaves some out. The sample carries 800,000 or so clones, 96% recorded once. The source material was naive CD8+ T cells sorted from blood. The receptors derive from a young man in good health.

In the case of this clone: This sample includes further DNA sequences coding for the same CDR3. This chain joins TRBV29-1 and TRBJ2-3; D remains ambiguous. Germline values: CDR1 SQVTM, CDR2 ANQGSEA. This CDR3 has 11 residues. Trimming removed 3 bases from V and 6 bases from J, with 7 bases in between. CDR3 bases: TGCAGCGTTGACCGGTGGGATACGCAGTATTTT. Translation gives CSVDRWDTQYF.

This rearrangement joins TRBV7-8 to TRBJ1-1, with 7 bases lining up with TRBD1. Germline CDR1 is SGHVS and CDR2 is FQNEAQ. This CDR3 spans 17 amino acids. V lost 4 bases, J lost 0 bases, and 11 bases stayed unmatched. CDR3 bases: TGTGCCAGCAGCTCACCAAGAGGGGGCCTCATGAACACTGAAGCTTTCTTT. Translating it yields CASSSPRGGLMNTEAFF.

This sequence joins TRBV4-1 and TRBJ2-1; no definite D call. The CDR3 runs to 15 residues. Germline lookup yields CDR1 MGHRA and CDR2 YSYEKL. V was pared by 0 bases and J by 8 bases, with 14 bases between. The CDR3 DNA reads TGCGCCAGCAGCCAAGAGGGCGGCCCAGTGGATGAGCAGTTCTTC. It is translated as CASSQEGGPVDEQFF.

The chain joins TRBV11-2 to TRBJ2-1; the D is unclear. The germline CDR1 and CDR2 sequences are SGHAT and FQNNGV. Trimming shortened V by 5 bases and J by 0 bases, and 8 bases separated the two germline ends. The CDR3 has 14 amino acids. Here the CDR3 reads CASSTLSSYNEQFF. CDR3 bases: TGTGCCAGCAGCACCCTGAGCTCCTACAATGAGCAGTTCTTC.

This clone was seen once. This chain links TRBV5-4 with TRBJ2-2; D not resolved. The V gene's germline CDR1 is SGHNT and CDR2 YYREEE (reference sequence). V was trimmed by 3 bases and J by 6 bases, leaving 12 bases between them. The CDR3 runs to 14 residues. The CDR3 loop is CASSSREASGELFF. As DNA, the CDR3 is TGTGCCAGCAGCTCGAGAGAGGCCTCCGGGGAGCTGTTTTTT.

V usage is TRBV7-9 and J usage is TRBJ2-7; TRBD2 aligns across 15 bases. Germline lookup yields CDR1 SEHNR and CDR2 FQNEAQ (reference sequence). This CDR3 is 16 amino acids long. With 4 bases clipped from V and 5 bases from J, the junction kept 6 bases outside the gene matches. The CDR3 region is CASSSSGLAGGHEQYF. DNA for the CDR3: TGTGCCAGCAGCTCGTCCGGACTAGCGGGAGGGCACGAGCAGTACTTC.

This chain joins TRBV6-1 and TRBJ1-1; D gene uncertain. V lost 7 bases, J lost 3 bases, and 12 bases lay in between. CDR1 is MNHNS and CDR2 is SASEGT in the germline V gene. This CDR3 is 13 amino acids long. DNA of the CDR3: TGTGCCAGCACTATAGCTCCCTACACTGAAGCTTTCTTT. Translation: CASTIAPYTEAFF.

Concerning this clone itself: Other DNA sequences of this sample code for an identical CDR3. The V gene is TRBV7-9, the J gene TRBJ2-7; D ambiguous. V lost 8 bases to trimming and J lost 0 bases, with 5 bases between them. CDR3 length: 11 residues. The V gene's germline CDR1 is SEHNR and CDR2 FQNEAQ (reference sequence). In nucleotides, the CDR3 is TGTGCCAGCTCGTTCTCCTACGAGCAGTACTTC. It encodes CASSFSYEQYF.